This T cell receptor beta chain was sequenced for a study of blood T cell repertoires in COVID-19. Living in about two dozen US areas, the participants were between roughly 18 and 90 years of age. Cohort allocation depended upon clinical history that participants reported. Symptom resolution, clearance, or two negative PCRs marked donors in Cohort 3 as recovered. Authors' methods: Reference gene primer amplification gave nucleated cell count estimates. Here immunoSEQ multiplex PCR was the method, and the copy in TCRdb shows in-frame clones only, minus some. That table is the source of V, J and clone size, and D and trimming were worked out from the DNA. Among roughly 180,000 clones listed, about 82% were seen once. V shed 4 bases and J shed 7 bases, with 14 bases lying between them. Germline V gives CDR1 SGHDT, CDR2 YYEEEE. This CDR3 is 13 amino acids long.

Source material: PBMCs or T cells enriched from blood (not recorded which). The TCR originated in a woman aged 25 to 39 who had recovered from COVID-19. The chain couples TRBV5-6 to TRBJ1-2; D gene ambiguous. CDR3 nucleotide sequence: TGTGCCAGCAGCCGGCGGGGTTGGGGTGGCTACACCTTC. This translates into CASSRRGWGGYTF.